The 15 T cell receptor beta chains below all came from one sample that was sequenced in a study of blood T cell repertoires in COVID-19. The assay was immunoSEQ multiplex PCR, and TCRdb's table has in-frame clones only and misses some. The sample yields a few hundred thousand clones, around 87% seen once. The sequenced material came from peripheral blood. These TCRs come from a woman in her twenties or thirties who had recovered from COVID-19.

The rearrangement uses TRBV27 and TRBJ2-1; 11 bases match TRBD1. This CDR3 comprises 17 residues. From germline, CDR1 is MNHEY and CDR2 SMNVEV (reference sequence). With V trimmed by 4 bases and J by 1 base, 6 bases remained unmatched. CDR3 coding DNA: TGTGCCAGCAGTTCGAACCGGGACAGGGGGTCCTACAATGAGCAGTTCTTC. Its protein product is CASSSNRDRGSYNEQFF.

This clone was seen only once. The V gene is TRBV6-2 or TRBV6-3, the J gene TRBJ2-2, with D perhaps TRBD1 (5 bases). V was shortened by 3 bases and J by 0 bases, with 17 bases between the two germline ends. The CDR3 contains 18 residues. CDR1 and CDR2 from the germline V gene are MNHEY and SVGEGT. The CDR3 region has the DNA TGTGCCAGCAGTTATTCTCACCCCGACAGCACGAACACCGGGGAGCTGTTTTTT. It is translated as CASSYSHPDSTNTGELFF.

This clone was detected only once. The chain couples TRBV15 to TRBJ2-4, with TRBD2 matching over 8 bases. J lost 7 bases, V lost 1 base, and 6 bases had no gene match. Germline V gene lookup returns CDR1 LNHNV and CDR2 YYDKDF (reference sequence). CDR3 length: 15 residues. The CDR3 loop is CATSRGPGRENIQYF. The CDR3 DNA is TGTGCCACCAGCAGAGGCCCCGGGAGGGAGAACATTCAGTACTTC.

The CDR3 nucleotides are TGTGCCAGCAGCTTGATCGGGGAGACCCAGTACTTC. Protein product: CASSLIGETQYF. This chain joins TRBV5-6 and TRBJ2-5, with D unresolved. From germline, CDR1 is SGHDT and CDR2 YYEEEE. The V end was cut by 1 base, the J end by 5 bases, with 6 bases between. The CDR3 contains 12 residues.

This rearrangement joins TRBV2 to TRBJ2-3, with 15 bases that match TRBD2. Germline loops: CDR1 SNHLY, CDR2 FYNNEI. After removal of 5 bases from V and 6 bases from J, the junction contained 6 bases not matched to a gene. This CDR3 contains 16 residues. The CDR3 DNA reads as TGTGCCAGCAGTTCCCAGGGACTAGCGGGGGGCGATACGCAGTATTTT. Amino acids: CASSSQGLAGGDTQYF.

The chain couples TRBV5-4 to TRBJ1-1; D not resolved. The CDR3 covers 12 residues. V was trimmed by 4 bases and J by 3 bases, leaving 7 bases between them. Germline V lookup: CDR1 SGHNT, CDR2 YYREEE (reference sequence). DNA for the CDR3: TGTGCCAGCAGCAACGGGGACACTGAAGCTTTCTTT. Protein product: CASSNGDTEAFF.

As to this clone: Other DNA variants within this sample encode the same CDR3. The V gene is TRBV7-9, the J gene TRBJ1-1, with D possibly matching TRBD1 (6 bases). Germline V CDR1 and CDR2: SEHNR, FQNEAQ (reference sequence). V shed 5 bases and J shed 8 bases, with 12 bases lying between them. This CDR3 region has 12 residues. The CDR3 sequence is CASSPGTSEAFF. In nucleotides, the CDR3 is TGTGCCAGCAGCCCAGGGACATCCGAAGCTTTCTTT.

The chain is built from TRBV30 and TRBJ2-7, with a weak D call TRBD1 (5 bases). Germline V gene lookup returns CDR1 GTSNPN and CDR2 SVGIG (reference sequence). Trimming removed 1 base at V and 2 bases at J, with 15 bases between. This CDR3 spans 15 amino acids. CDR3 DNA: TGTGCCTGGAGTGCCCCCCGCAGGGCCACCTACGAGCAGTACTTC. It translates to CAWSAPRRATYEQYF.

The chain recombines TRBV11-2 with TRBJ2-7; a weak D match, TRBD2 (5 bases). The length of the CDR3 is 14 residues. Germline V lookup: CDR1 SGHAT, CDR2 FQNNGV. V was clipped by 4 bases and J by 3 bases, with 13 bases between them. The CDR3 region is CASSSTSDYYEQYF. The CDR3 nucleotides read TGTGCCAGCAGCTCAACTAGTGACTACTACGAGCAGTACTTC.

This sequence joins TRBV11-2 and TRBJ2-1; TRBD2 might be the D (5 bases). Germline V gene sequence: CDR1 SGHAT, CDR2 FQNNGV. With 6 bases removed from V and 9 bases from J, the gap between germline ends came to 15 bases. The CDR3 has 13 amino acids. The CDR3 sequence: CASSIGLASEQFF. CDR3 sequence (DNA): TGTGCCAGCAGTATTGGGTTAGCGTCTGAGCAGTTCTTC.

In the case of this clone: Other nucleotide sequences from this sample produce the same CDR3. The chain joins TRBV9 to TRBJ2-5, with 8 bases identical to TRBD1. V lost 0 bases and J lost 2; bases outside the gene matches: 0. The CDR3 sequence is 14 residues long. Germline CDR1 and CDR2: SGDLS and YYNGEE. The chain's CDR3 is CASSVDRGQETQYF. The CDR3 region has the DNA TGTGCCAGCAGCGTAGACAGGGGGCAAGAGACCCAGTACTTC.

This chain links TRBV10-3 with TRBJ2-1; TRBD1 aligns across 8 bases. The germline gives CDR1 ENHRY, CDR2 SYGVKD. The length of the CDR3 is 14 residues. The trim removed 3 bases at V and 5 bases at J, leaving 3 bases unmatched. CDR3 nucleotide sequence: TGTGCCATCAGTGACGGGACAGGAGACAATGAGCAGTTCTTC. Translating gives CAISDGTGDNEQFF.

The chain links TRBV2 to TRBJ1-1; possibly TRBD1 for D (6 bases). Between the trimmed V and J ends, which lost 10 bases and 6 bases, there was a span of 18 bases. Germline values: CDR1 SNHLY, CDR2 FYNNEI. The CDR3 spans 13 residues. CDR3 sequence reads: CAKKEDSRAEAFF. The CDR3 DNA is TGTGCCAAGAAAGAGGACAGTAGGGCTGAAGCTTTCTTT.

V is TRBV4-3 and J is TRBJ2-7, with a weak D call TRBD1 (8 bases). V lost 2 bases, J lost 0 bases, and 11 bases lay in between. Germline CDR1 and CDR2: LGHNA and YSLEER. The CDR3 is made up of 15 amino acids. CDR3 sequence: CASSQTGGASYEQYF. The CDR3 bases are TGCGCCAGCAGCCAAACAGGGGGGGCCTCCTACGAGCAGTACTTC.

This clone was counted between two and nine times. The chain employs TRBV28 and TRBJ2-7; 9 bases are a match to TRBD1. This CDR3 comprises 14 residues. CDR1 and CDR2 from the germline V gene are MDHEN and SYDVKM. Losses at the gene ends were 4 bases for V and 3 bases for J; bases not matched to a gene: 4. The CDR3 loop reads CASSSGTGSYEQYF. Here the CDR3 DNA reads TGTGCCAGCAGTTCTGGGACAGGGAGCTACGAGCAGTACTTC.